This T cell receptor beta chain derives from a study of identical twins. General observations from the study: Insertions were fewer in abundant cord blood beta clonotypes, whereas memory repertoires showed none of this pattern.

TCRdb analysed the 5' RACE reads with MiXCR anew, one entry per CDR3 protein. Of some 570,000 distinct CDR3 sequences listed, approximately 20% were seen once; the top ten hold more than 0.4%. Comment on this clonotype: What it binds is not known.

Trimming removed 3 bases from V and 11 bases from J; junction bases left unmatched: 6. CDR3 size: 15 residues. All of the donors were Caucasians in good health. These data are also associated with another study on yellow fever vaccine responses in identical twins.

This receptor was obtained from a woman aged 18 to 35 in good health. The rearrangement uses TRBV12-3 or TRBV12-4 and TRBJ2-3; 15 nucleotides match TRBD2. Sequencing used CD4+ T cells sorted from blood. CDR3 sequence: CASSLGLAGGSRQYF. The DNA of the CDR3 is TGTGCCAGCAGTTTGGGACTAGCGGGAGGCAGTAGGCAGTATTTT.